Reported below is one T cell receptor beta chain. The sample comes from a study of CD8+ T cells in alopecia areata. Extraction and reverse transcription of RNA yielded cDNA as the sequencing template. Data came from immunoSEQ multiplex PCR; TCRdb stores just in-frame clones and leaves some out. The sample records about 180,000 clones, around half being singletons. The sample's treatment: oral pan-JAK inhibitor, 5-10 mg twice daily. The TCR comes from a human donor with alopecia areata. This specimen was CD8+ T cells sorted from blood, taken at week 24, from a patient treated with tofacitinib.

CDR3 amino acids: CAIRPEGAGQYF. The CDR3 coding sequence is TGTGCCATCAGACCAGAGGGGGCGGGGCAGTACTTC. V and J are TRBV10-3 and TRBJ2-7; 7 bases line up with TRBD1. CDR3 length: 12 amino acids. Per the germline V gene, CDR1 is ENHRY and CDR2 is SYGVKD. V gave up 6 bases and J gave up 9 bases; unmatched junction bases: 8.